This is a list of T cell receptor beta chains from one sample in a study of blood T cell repertoires in COVID-19. Sequencing used immunoSEQ multiplex PCR; TCRdb keeps in-frame clones, though not all of them. The repertoire holds over 350,000 clones, around nine tenths seen once, with 1.5% to 2% in the top ten. Sequencing was carried out using PBMCs or T cells enriched from blood (not recorded which). The receptors originated from a woman aged 18-30 years with acute COVID-19. The CDR3 runs from the conserved cysteine through the conserved F or W. D genes are given only for firm matches. Not every row has a clone size; where given, it reads once, few, many or a size class.

CDR3 DNA,CDR3 protein,J gene,D gene,CDR3 length,V gene,clone size
TGTGCCAGCCATCGTAGAGAAAAACTGTTTTTT,CASHRREKLFF,TRBJ1-4,.,11,TRBV2,.
TGTGCCAGCAGACCTGGGACAGCGAACACTGAAGCTTTCTTT,CASRPGTANTEAFF,TRBJ1-1,TRBD1,14,TRBV2,.
TGTGCCAGCGCCCCCGGGACAGGGGCCCGCCTCCACTTT,CASAPGTGARLHF,TRBJ1-6,TRBD1,13,TRBV12-3/TRBV12-4,.
TGCGCCAGCAGCCAAGGTACAGGGGGTCATGAAAAACTGTTTTTT,CASSQGTGGHEKLFF,TRBJ1-4,TRBD1,15,TRBV4-1,.
TGCGCCAGCAGTCGGGCCGGGACAGGTGCGAACACCGGGGAGCTGTTTTTT,CASSRAGTGANTGELFF,TRBJ2-2,TRBD1,17,TRBV5-1,.
TGTGCCAGCAGTGCACCCCGGGGGTTAGGGGAGCTGTTTTTT,CASSAPRGLGELFF,TRBJ2-2,.,14,TRBV28,.
TGTGCCAGCAGCTTTAGCGACCAGAGCTCCTACAATGAGCAGTTCTTC,CASSFSDQSSYNEQFF,TRBJ2-1,.,16,TRBV11-2,.
TGTGCCAGCAGAAAGGGACAGGGGGCGTCTGGAAACACCATATATTTT,CASRKGQGASGNTIYF,TRBJ1-3,TRBD1,16,TRBV3-1/TRBV3-2,.
TGTGCCAGCAGCTTAGGTGGTAGCGGATACACCGGGGAGCTGTTTTTT,CASSLGGSGYTGELFF,TRBJ2-2,.,16,TRBV7-8,.
TGTGCCAGCGGTAGGGAGTTGAACACCGGGGAGCTGTTTTTT,CASGRELNTGELFF,TRBJ2-2,.,14,TRBV7-2,once
TGTGCCAGCAGCGTATGGGGGGAGTCCTACAATGAGCAGTTCTTC,CASSVWGESYNEQFF,TRBJ2-1,.,15,TRBV9,many
TGTGCCAGCAGTCCCCTCGCAGCGGGAGAAGGGTCTGGTGAGCAGTTCTTC,CASSPLAAGEGSGEQFF,TRBJ2-1,TRBD2,17,TRBV27,few
TGTGCCAGCAAAATAACAGCGGTTCAGCCCCAGCATTTT,CASKITAVQPQHF,TRBJ1-5,.,13,TRBV2,.
TGCGCCAGCAGCTTGGTAGGGGGTGGCGACGAGCAGTACTTC,CASSLVGGGDEQYF,TRBJ2-7,.,14,TRBV5-1,.
TGTGCCATCAGTGGCTCGCTCAGGGTTGCAGATACGCAGTATTTT,CAISGSLRVADTQYF,TRBJ2-3,.,15,TRBV10-3,.
TGTGCCAGCAGCGCCCTTGACAGGGACAACGGCTACACCTTC,CASSALDRDNGYTF,TRBJ1-2,TRBD1,14,TRBV9,.
TGTGCCAGCAGTGAAGCGGGGCTAGCGGGACGTTACGAGCAGTACTTC,CASSEAGLAGRYEQYF,TRBJ2-7,TRBD2,16,TRBV2,once
TGTGCCACCAGTGACAAATTCGGGAGGGACCACGAGCAGTACTTC,CATSDKFGRDHEQYF,TRBJ2-7,TRBD2,15,TRBV24-1,.
TGTGCCAGCAGCTTCTCTAAGACTAGCGGTGAACTAGCCAAAAACATTCAGTACTTC,CASSFSKTSGELAKNIQYF,TRBJ2-4,TRBD2,19,TRBV7-8,.
TGTGCCAGCAGCTTGGGACTGATGGCCAATGAAAAACTGTTTTTT,CASSLGLMANEKLFF,TRBJ1-4,.,15,TRBV5-6,.
TGTGCCAGCAGCTCTTTAGCGAGAAGCACAGATACGCAGTATTTT,CASSSLARSTDTQYF,TRBJ2-3,.,15,TRBV11-2,.
TGTGCCAGCAGCCCCGTTAGGGGGAAAACTCAGCCCCAGCATTTT,CASSPVRGKTQPQHF,TRBJ1-5,.,15,TRBV28,.
TGTGCCAGCAGCCAAGATTCGAGCGGGGGTCGAAATACGCAGTATTTT,CASSQDSSGGRNTQYF,TRBJ2-3,TRBD2,16,TRBV3-1/TRBV3-2,.
TGTGCCAGCAGTTTAGGGGGGACTAATGAAAAACTGTTTTTT,CASSLGGTNEKLFF,TRBJ1-4,.,14,TRBV27,once
TGCGCCAGCAGCTTGCAGCGGGGGGCCTACGAGCAGTACTTC,CASSLQRGAYEQYF,TRBJ2-7,TRBD2,14,TRBV5-1,.
TGTGCCAGCAGCTCTACAGGGTTGGGAGAGACCCAGTACTTC,CASSSTGLGETQYF,TRBJ2-5,.,14,TRBV9,.
TGTGCCAGCAGAGCGGACAATGAGCAGTTCTTC,CASRADNEQFF,TRBJ2-1,.,11,TRBV9,.
TGTGCCAGCTCCTACCGGGAGTTAGGCGAGCAGTACTTC,CASSYRELGEQYF,TRBJ2-7,.,13,TRBV6-5,.
TGCGCCAGCAGTGAGTCCCGACAGTCCACAGATACGCAGTATTTT,CASSESRQSTDTQYF,TRBJ2-3,.,15,TRBV10-1,.
TGTGCCAGCAGTTACCCCGACAGGGTGGAGGATGGCTACACCTTC,CASSYPDRVEDGYTF,TRBJ1-2,TRBD1,15,TRBV6-2/TRBV6-3,.
TGTGCCAGCAGCTACCGGACAGGGGCGGCGGGCTACACCTTC,CASSYRTGAAGYTF,TRBJ1-2,TRBD1,14,TRBV7-3,.
TGTGCCAGTAGTATCCTGGAGAGAGGAAATGAGCAGTTCTTC,CASSILERGNEQFF,TRBJ2-1,.,14,TRBV19,.
TGCGCCAGCAGCTTGGAAGTAGTAGGGGTTAATGAAAAACTGTTTTTT,CASSLEVVGVNEKLFF,TRBJ1-4,.,16,TRBV5-1,.
TGTGCCAGCGGGACTAGCGGGGGGGGGAGCACAGATACGCAGTATTTT,CASGTSGGGSTDTQYF,TRBJ2-3,TRBD2,16,TRBV19,.
TGTGCCAGCACCCCTCGCCAGACATATGGCTACACCTTC,CASTPRQTYGYTF,TRBJ1-2,.,13,TRBV9,.
TGTGCCAGCACCCCTAGCGGGAGTTACGAGCAGTACTTC,CASTPSGSYEQYF,TRBJ2-7,TRBD2,13,TRBV6-2/TRBV6-3,.
TGTGCCAGCAGTTGGCAGAACTATGGCTACACCTTC,CASSWQNYGYTF,TRBJ1-2,.,12,TRBV28,.
TGCGCCAGCAGCCAAAACAGGGCCAACTACGAGCAGTACTTC,CASSQNRANYEQYF,TRBJ2-7,.,14,TRBV4-3,.
TGCGCCAGCAGCTTGGGGTTGCAGAACTATGGCTACACCTTC,CASSLGLQNYGYTF,TRBJ1-2,.,14,TRBV5-1,.
TGTGCCAGCAGTCAACAGGGGAACCGGGAAAAACTGTTTTTT,CASSQQGNREKLFF,TRBJ1-4,TRBD1,14,TRBV2,.
TGTGCCACTACAACAGTCCCCCTCTCTGGAAACACCATATATTTT,CATTTVPLSGNTIYF,TRBJ1-3,.,15,TRBV10-3,few
TGTGCCAGCAGCGCCCCGGGACTAGCGGGGGGGTCTTGGTTCTTC,CASSAPGLAGGSWFF,TRBJ2-1,TRBD2,15,TRBV7-9,once
TGTGCCACCAGTGATTTAACTAGCGGGAGGGGCAATGAGCAGTTCTTC,CATSDLTSGRGNEQFF,TRBJ2-1,TRBD2,16,TRBV24-1,.
TGTGCCAGCAGCCTGGGATTAGCGGTTGTGGGCGAGCAGTTCTTC,CASSLGLAVVGEQFF,TRBJ2-1,.,15,TRBV6-2/TRBV6-3,.
TGTGCCAGCAGACCCGGGACAGAGAACACTGAAGCTTTCTTT,CASRPGTENTEAFF,TRBJ1-1,TRBD1,14,TRBV3-1/TRBV3-2,.
TGTGCCAGCAATTTAGGGGGCGACTACGAGCAGTACTTC,CASNLGGDYEQYF,TRBJ2-7,TRBD1,13,TRBV9,.
TGTGCCAGCAGTGCAACCGGGACAGGGCGAACTGAAGCTTTCTTT,CASSATGTGRTEAFF,TRBJ1-1,TRBD1,15,TRBV27,once
TGTGCCAGCAGCGTAGGAAGTGGGCGTCGGCAGGGGACAAACGAGCAGTACTTC,CASSVGSGRRQGTNEQYF,TRBJ2-7,.,18,TRBV9,.
TGTGCCAGCAGCCCCGGACAGGCCCGATATTCACCCCTCCACTTT,CASSPGQARYSPLHF,TRBJ1-6,TRBD1,15,TRBV25-1,.
TGTGCCAGCAGCTTAGGTGTACGCGGGGAGGTTGAAAAACTGTTTTTT,CASSLGVRGEVEKLFF,TRBJ1-4,.,16,TRBV11-1,.
TGTGCCAGCAGTAGGGCGGGAGGGAAGCAAGAGCAGTTCTTC,CASSRAGGKQEQFF,TRBJ2-1,TRBD2,14,TRBV6-5,.
TGTGCCAGCAGCTTATGGGGACTAGCGGGTGAAGAGACCCAGTACTTC,CASSLWGLAGEETQYF,TRBJ2-5,TRBD2,16,TRBV11-2,.
TGTGCCATCAGTGAGTCGGCGGGATATGGCTACACCTTC,CAISESAGYGYTF,TRBJ1-2,.,13,TRBV10-3,.
TGTGCCAGCAGCTTAGCGCGGGTAGACGGAGCCAAGGGCTACACCTTC,CASSLARVDGAKGYTF,TRBJ1-2,.,16,TRBV7-2,.
TGTGCCAGCAGCCCAGACAGGGCCCTTAGCAATCAGCCCCAGCATTTT,CASSPDRALSNQPQHF,TRBJ1-5,TRBD1,16,TRBV27,.
TGTGCCAGCAGCCTCGTCGGGGACTACGAGCAGTACTTC,CASSLVGDYEQYF,TRBJ2-7,.,13,TRBV9,once
TGTGCCAGCTCGAGACAGGGGGCGGCTCAGCCCCAGCATTTT,CASSRQGAAQPQHF,TRBJ1-5,TRBD1,14,TRBV18,.